Presented here are 13 T cell receptor beta chains from one specimen sequenced in a study of CXCR3-negative and CXCR3-positive naive CD8 T cells. UMI-tagged TRB cDNA libraries were built via 5' RACE. TCRdb re-analyzed the 5' RACE reads; it lists each CDR3 protein once, without DNA. The listing contains about 150,000 distinct CDR3 sequences. Findings and caveats of the study: CXCR3-expressing naive cells carried TRB CDR3s more hydrophobic than those of CXCR3-negative naive cells.

Antigen specificity for these receptors is unknown. Sequencing used naive CXCR3+ CD8+ T cells from blood. Specified subset: CD45RO-CCR7+CD27+CD95- naive CD8+ T cells expressing CXCR3 (TNR3+). These TCRs come from a human donor in good health. Some clones in this sample may be carry-over from other donors' samples.

This chain joins TRBV7-6 and TRBJ2-1; TCRdb lists TRBD2, though no DNA is available to test this call. This CDR3 comprises 19 residues. Per the germline V gene, CDR1 is SGHVS and CDR2 is FNYEAQ. CDR3 amino acids: CASSLRGRAEYGSYNEQFF.

The rearrangement uses TRBV7-9 and TRBJ1-6. The V gene's germline CDR1 is SEHNR and CDR2 FQNEAQ (reference sequence). The CDR3 has 13 residues. The CDR3 protein is CATYQGGNSPLHF.

The chain joins TRBV12-2 to TRBJ1-1. TRBV12-2 is noted as a pseudogene. The length of the CDR3 is 12 residues. CDR3 protein: CASRLPGREAFF.

The chain has TRBV28 and TRBJ2-2; checking the TCRdb D call of TRBD1 is not possible without DNA. This CDR3 is 11 amino acids long. Per the germline V gene, CDR1 is MDHEN and CDR2 is SYDVKM. The CDR3 region is CASEGAGELFF.

This sequence joins TRBV7-9 and TRBJ2-1. CDR1 and CDR2 from the germline V gene are SEHNR and FQNEAQ (reference sequence). This CDR3 comprises 12 residues. The CDR3 is CASSPIRAEQFF. Full variable domain (missing parts from reference TRBV7-9 and TRBJ2-1): DTGVSQNPRHKITKRGQNVTFRCDPISEHNRLYWYRQTLGQGPEFLTYFQNEAQLEKSRLLSDRFSAERPKGSFSTLEIQRTEQGDSAMYLCASSPIRAEQFFGPGTRLTVL.

The genes are TRBV29-1 and TRBJ2-1; TCRdb designates TRBD2, a call that cannot be tested without DNA. This CDR3 contains 17 residues. Per the germline V gene, CDR1 is SQVTM and CDR2 is ANQGSEA. This CDR3 is CSVEDGVAGANYNEQFF.

The rearrangement links TRBV7-9 to TRBJ2-7. The CDR3 extends over 15 amino acids. Germline V CDR1 and CDR2: SEHNR, FQNEAQ (reference sequence). The CDR3 is CASSLGTGASYEQYF.

V is TRBV7-9 and J is TRBJ2-2; the TRBD1 assignment by TCRdb is unverifiable without DNA. CDR1 SEHNR and CDR2 FQNEAQ come from the germline V gene (reference sequence). The CDR3 contains 16 residues. Here the CDR3 reads CASSSSSRGYTGELFF.

The V and J genes are TRBV4-3 and TRBJ2-1; TCRdb reports TRBD2, a call that lacks DNA to check it against. The CDR3 has 18 amino acids. Germline CDR1 reads LGHNA; CDR2 reads YSLEER. The CDR3 sequence: CASSQDRAGSSSYNEQFF.

This chain links TRBV9 with TRBJ2-4; TCRdb picks TRBD2, but there is no DNA to check that call. CDR1 is SGDLS, CDR2 YYNGEE, per germline. CDR3 length equals 15 residues. This CDR3 reads CASSVDGGAKNIQYF. The variable domain in full, completed from reference TRBV9 and TRBJ2-4, reads DSGVTQTPKHLITATGQRVTLRCSPRSGDLSVYWYQQSLDQGLQFLIQYYNGEERAKGNILERFSAQQFPDLHSELNLSSLELGDSALYFCASSVDGGAKNIQYFGAGTRLSVL.

The rearrangement uses TRBV7-2 and TRBJ2-2; TCRdb selects TRBD1, and the lack of DNA leaves this call unchecked. This CDR3 is 16 amino acids long. CDR1 is SGHTA and CDR2 is FQGNSA in the germline V gene. The CDR3 is CASSFTRTGPTGELFF.

V is TRBV15 and J is TRBJ2-4; no DNA is available, so the TRBD1 call from TCRdb remains unchecked. Looked up from germline, CDR1 is LNHNV and CDR2 is YYDKDF (reference sequence). The CDR3 loop spans 16 amino acids. CDR3 residues: CATSRENRDLKNIQYF. The variable domain in full, with the rest retrieved from reference TRBV15 and TRBJ2-4, is DAMVIQNPRYQVTQFGKPVTLSCSQTLNHNVMYWYQQKSSQAPKLLFHYYDKDFNNEADTPDNFQSRRPNTSFCFLDIRSPGLGDTAMYLCATSRENRDLKNIQYFGAGTRLSVL.

The chain carries TRBV11-2 and TRBJ2-5; no DNA is available, so the TRBD2 call from TCRdb remains unchecked. The CDR3 runs 13 residues. Germline assignment: CDR1 SGHAT and CDR2 FQNNGV. This CDR3 is CASSTRLDVTQYF. The entire variable domain, with the rest obtained from reference TRBV11-2 and TRBJ2-5, is as follows: EAGVAQSPRYKIIEKRQSVAFWCNPISGHATLYWYQQILGQGPKLLIQFQNNGVVDDSQLPKDRFSAERLKGVDSTLKIQPAKLEDSAVYLCASSTRLDVTQYFGPGTRLLVL.